The text below deals with one TCR beta chain. A much larger clone lies a single base off, so this may be a read error. Researchers sorted naive CD8 T cells as cells that were CD8+CD4-CCR7+CD45RA+. CDR3 length: 12 amino acids. Germline V lookup: CDR1 SQVTM, CDR2 ANQGSEA. This record comes from a study of molecular identifiers for immune sequencing clone quantification. With listed TCR primers and previously described methods, bulk TCR libraries were prepared. TCRdb re-derived calls from the PCR reads in MiXCR, one entry per CDR3 protein. In the table there are some 65,000 distinct CDR3 sequences, about 18% of which are singletons.

This TCR was recovered from a human donor in good health. Some libraries in this study had Jurkat cell RNA spiked in. This chain links TRBV29-1 with TRBJ2-7; D may be TRBD1 (6 bases). Input material: naive CD8+ T cells from blood, with Jurkat cell RNA spiked in. The subset was: FACS-sorted CD8+CD4-CCR7+CD45RA+ naive T cells. CDR3 in amino acids: CNVTGSAYEQYF. CDR3 DNA sequence: TGCAACGTTACAGGGAGTGCCTACGAGCAGTACTTC.